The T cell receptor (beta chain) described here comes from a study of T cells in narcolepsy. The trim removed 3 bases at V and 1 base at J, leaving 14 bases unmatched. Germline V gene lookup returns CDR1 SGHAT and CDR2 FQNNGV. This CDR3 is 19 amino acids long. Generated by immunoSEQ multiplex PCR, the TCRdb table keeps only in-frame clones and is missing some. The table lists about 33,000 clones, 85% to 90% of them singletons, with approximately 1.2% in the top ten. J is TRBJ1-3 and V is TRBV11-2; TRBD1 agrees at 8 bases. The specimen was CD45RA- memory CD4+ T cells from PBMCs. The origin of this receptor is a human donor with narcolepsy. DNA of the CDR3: TGTGCCAGCAGCTTGGTTGGCGCCGGACAGGGAATTTCTGGAAACACCATATATTTT. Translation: CASSLVGAGQGISGNTIYF. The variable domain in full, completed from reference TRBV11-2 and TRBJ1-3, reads EAGVAQSPRYKIIEKRQSVAFWCNPISGHATLYWYQQILGQGPKLLIQFQNNGVVDDSQLPKDRFSAERLKGVDSTLKIQPAKLEDSAVYLCASSLVGAGQGISGNTIYFGEGSWLTVV.